This T cell receptor beta chain emerged from a study of blood T cell repertoires in COVID-19. Per the study methods: Nucleated cell counts were estimated from reference gene primer amplification. Libraries were prepared by immunoSEQ multiplex PCR; TCRdb keeps only in-frame clonotypes and omits some of them. V and J calls and clone size are as listed in that table; D and trimming were resolved from the DNA. The table has 120,000 or so clones, about four fifths seen once. The length of the CDR3 is 14 residues. Deletions cut 1 base from V and 3 bases from J, with 9 bases between. Germline loops: CDR1 LNHDA, CDR2 SQIVND (reference sequence).

The sequence was collected from a woman aged 45-60 years with acute or convalescent COVID-19. This sequence joins TRBV19 and TRBJ1-2, with D hard to call. Sequencing used peripheral blood. CDR3 region: CASSIVNSHYGYTF. CDR3 DNA: TGTGCCAGTAGTATAGTAAACAGCCACTATGGCTACACCTTC.